One sample yielded the 29 T cell receptor beta chains listed below, sequenced in a study of PD-L1 blockade in urothelial cancer. Repertoires were generated with immunoSEQ multiplex PCR, while TCRdb's copy carries only in-frame clones and drops some. The table has tens of thousands of clones, about 88% seen once; the top ten hold over 9%. The sample's time point: peripheral blood 6 weeks after treatment start. This specimen consisted of PBMCs, obtained around atezolizumab (anti-PD-L1) treatment. Receptors originate from a man aged 60 to 69 with urothelial cancer.

DNA of the CDR3: TGCAGCGTTGAAGGTACAGGGACGAACCAAGAGACCCAGTACTTC. As protein: CSVEGTGTNQETQYF. This chain connects TRBV29-1 to TRBJ2-5, with a tentative D call TRBD1 (6 bases). Trimming stripped 1 base from V and 0 bases from J, with 12 bases between. The CDR3 contains 15 residues. Germline V gives CDR1 SQVTM, CDR2 ANQGSEA.

The CDR3 DNA sequence: TGTGCCAGCAGTCCAAACACAGGGCAGAGTGGCTACACCTTC. This codes for CASSPNTGQSGYTF. The V and J genes are TRBV6-4 and TRBJ1-2; weak D call: TRBD1 (6 bases). CDR1 MRHNA and CDR2 SNTAGT come from the germline V gene. Trimming removed 5 bases at V and 7 bases at J, with 17 bases between. This CDR3 comprises 14 residues.

The V call is TRBV7-3, the J call TRBJ2-1, with 10 bases aligning to TRBD2. CDR3 length equals 15 residues. J gave up 8 bases and V 5 bases, and 9 bases lay outside the gene matches. In germline, CDR1 is SGHTA, CDR2 FQGTGA. DNA of the CDR3: TGTGCCAGCAGCCTTAGTAGCGGGGGGTTCTATGAGCAGTTCTTC. This gives the protein CASSLSSGGFYEQFF.

As DNA, the CDR3 is TGTGCCAGCAGCTTTAGCGGGAGTAACAACATTCAGTACTTC. Amino acid sequence: CASSFSGSNNIQYF. V is TRBV7-2 and J is TRBJ2-4; 9 nucleotides match TRBD2. Germline lookup yields CDR1 SGHTA and CDR2 FQGNSA. Trimming cost V 3 bases and J 7 bases; bases outside gene matches: 4. This CDR3 spans 14 amino acids.

The chain links TRBV6-1 to TRBJ1-2, with D perhaps matching TRBD1 (5 bases). The CDR3 has 12 amino acids. V was shortened by 0 bases and J by 7 bases, with 6 bases between the two germline ends. Germline CDR1 reads MNHNS; CDR2 reads SASEGT. CDR3 loop: CASSEAGGGYTF. DNA for the CDR3: TGTGCCAGCAGTGAAGCGGGGGGTGGCTACACCTTC.

The CDR3 reads CASNSAYEQYF. The CDR3 bases are TGTGCCAGCAACTCGGCCTACGAGCAGTACTTC. V gene TRBV6-6 combines with J gene TRBJ2-7; D not resolved. In germline, CDR1 is MNHNY, CDR2 SVGAGI (reference sequence). Trimming shortened V by 7 bases and J by 2 bases, and 6 bases separated the two germline ends. CDR3 length equals 11 residues.

This chain joins TRBV11-3 and TRBJ1-1; possible D gene TRBD1, 5 bases. This CDR3 has 13 amino acids. Germline CDR1 SGHNT, CDR2 YENEEA. With 5 bases removed from V and 0 bases from J, the gap between germline ends came to 7 bases. The DNA for the CDR3 is TGTGCCAGCAGCGACAGAATGAACACTGAAGCTTTCTTT. Translated, it gives CASSDRMNTEAFF.

The chain carries TRBV6-5 and TRBJ2-1; tentatively, D is TRBD2 (5 bases). Germline values: CDR1 MNHEY, CDR2 SVGAGI. Trimming took off 7 bases at V and 4 bases at J, with 11 bases between the two ends. The CDR3 has 13 amino acids. The CDR3 DNA reads as TGTGCCAGCAACATACTAGGATACAATGAGCAGTTCTTC. This encodes CASNILGYNEQFF.

The V gene is TRBV10-3, the J gene TRBJ2-7; D may be TRBD1 (6 bases). Germline V gene lookup returns CDR1 ENHRY and CDR2 SYGVKD. CDR3 length equals 15 residues. V was clipped by 6 bases and J by 0 bases, with 15 bases between them. The CDR3 nucleotides read TGTGCCATCAGAATTTCACAGGGAGCCTCCTACGAGCAGTACTTC. This codes for CAIRISQGASYEQYF.

The V gene is TRBV5-1, the J gene TRBJ2-1; TRBD2 agrees at 7 bases. CDR1 and CDR2 from the germline V gene are SGHRS and YFSETQ. This CDR3 contains 15 residues. V dropped 0 bases and J dropped 8; count of bases not matched to a gene: 8. In DNA form, the CDR3 reads TGCGCCAGCAGCTTGGGCGGGAGAGGGGTCGATGAGCAGTTCTTC. This gives the protein CASSLGGRGVDEQFF.

This clone was recorded only once. The CDR3 bases are TGCGCCAGCAGCATCGGAGACCAAGAGACCCAGTACTTC. It codes for CASSIGDQETQYF. The J gene is TRBJ2-5, the V gene TRBV5-1, with D unclear. CDR3 length equals 13 residues. Germline V gene sequence: CDR1 SGHRS, CDR2 YFSETQ. The V and J ends lost 4 bases and 0 bases respectively, with 7 bases between them.

The genes are TRBV6-5 and TRBJ2-5, with TRBD1 identical over 8 bases. The CDR3 consists of 14 residues. The V gene end was trimmed by 6 bases and the J gene end by 5 bases; junction bases not matched to a gene: 8. Looked up from germline, CDR1 is MNHEY and CDR2 is SVGAGI. Here the CDR3 reads CASSRGQGGETQYF. DNA for the CDR3: TGTGCCAGCAGCCGAGGACAGGGAGGCGAGACCCAGTACTTC.

V is TRBV11-3 and J is TRBJ2-1, with no clear D. V lost 5 bases and J lost 4, with 12 bases in between. This CDR3 has 14 amino acids. CDR1 is SGHNT and CDR2 is YENEEA in the germline V gene. CDR3 coding DNA: TGTGCCAGCAGCCTCTCCTCCTTGTACAATGAGCAGTTCTTC. It specifies CASSLSSLYNEQFF.

The chain employs TRBV5-6 and TRBJ2-1; 11 positions match TRBD2. Trimming at V came to 1 base and at J to 2 bases, leaving 2 bases not matched to a gene. The CDR3 consists of 16 residues. Germline CDR1 and CDR2: SGHDT and YYEEEE. CDR3 sequence (DNA): TGTGCCAGCAGCTTGACTAGCGGGGGACCCTACAATGAGCAGTTCTTC. Its protein is CASSLTSGGPYNEQFF.

The J gene is TRBJ1-4, the V gene TRBV30; D ambiguous. This CDR3 has 13 amino acids. Germline V CDR1 and CDR2: GTSNPN, SVGIG (reference sequence). V was trimmed by 0 bases and J by 4 bases, leaving 6 bases between them. The CDR3 region has the DNA TGTGCCTGGAGTGTACAGAATAATGAAAAACTGTTTTTT. Translated: CAWSVQNNEKLFF.

The rearrangement uses TRBV7-6 and TRBJ2-2; 9 nucleotides line up with TRBD1. Trimming cost V 4 bases and J 1 base; bases outside gene matches: 10. This CDR3 contains 18 residues. Germline V gene sequence: CDR1 SGHVS, CDR2 FNYEAQ. The CDR3: CASSYRGRQRGNTGELFF. The CDR3 nucleotides read TGTGCCAGCAGCTACAGGGGGCGGCAGCGGGGGAACACCGGGGAGCTGTTTTTT.

The chain couples TRBV5-4 to TRBJ2-7; D is perhaps TRBD2 (5 bases). From germline, CDR1 is SGHNT and CDR2 YYREEE (reference sequence). V was shortened by 5 bases and J by 4 bases, with 13 bases between the two germline ends. The CDR3 contains 13 residues. For the CDR3, the DNA is TGTGCCAGCAGTCCTGGGAGCAGGTACGAGCAGTACTTC. Its translation: CASSPGSRYEQYF.

This clone has just one count. This rearrangement joins TRBV10-1 to TRBJ2-2, with 12 bases that match TRBD2. Germline V gene data show CDR1 as WNHNN and CDR2 as SYGVQD (reference sequence). This CDR3 has 20 residues. V lost 2 bases and J lost 5; bases outside the gene matches: 15. The CDR3 sequence: CASSEPQPLAGGPGTGELFF. CDR3 DNA sequence: TGCGCCAGCAGTGAGCCGCAACCTCTAGCGGGGGGGCCGGGTACCGGGGAGCTGTTTTTT.

V and J are TRBV5-4 and TRBJ1-5, with 9 bases that match TRBD1. CDR1 and CDR2 (germline): SGHNT, YYREEE (reference sequence). With 4 bases clipped from V and 4 bases from J, the junction kept 6 bases outside the gene matches. The CDR3 spans 15 residues. The CDR3 coding sequence is TGTGCCAGCAGCAGTGGACAGGGGCCAAATCAGCCCCAGCATTTT. As protein: CASSSGQGPNQPQHF. Using reference TRBV5-4 and TRBJ1-5 for the parts outside the CDR3, the full variable domain is ETGVTQSPTHLIKTRGQQVTLRCSSQSGHNTVSWYQQALGQGPQFIFQYYREEENGRGNFPPRFSGLQFPNYSSELNVNALELDDSALYLCASSSGQGPNQPQHFGDGTRLSIL.

This clone was counted a few times. This chain connects TRBV2 to TRBJ2-5, with 9 nucleotides matching TRBD1. V lost 7 bases, J lost 4 bases, and 7 bases stayed unmatched. The CDR3 consists of 14 residues. Germline CDR1 is SNHLY and CDR2 is FYNNEI. CDR3 sequence: CASTRTDRGETQYF. The DNA for the CDR3 is TGTGCCAGCACCCGAACGGACAGGGGAGAGACCCAGTACTTC.

The V gene is TRBV6-1, the J gene TRBJ2-2, with D unresolved. This CDR3 is 13 amino acids long. CDR1 MNHNS and CDR2 SASEGT come from the germline V gene. Trimming pared 4 bases from V and 4 bases from J, leaving 7 bases between. The CDR3 sequence: CASSVPGTGELFF. DNA for the CDR3: TGTGCCAGCAGTGTGCCGGGCACCGGGGAGCTGTTTTTT.

The gene calls are TRBV5-1 and TRBJ1-2, with D perhaps TRBD1 (5 bases). Trimming stripped 3 bases from V and 7 bases from J, with 10 bases between. Germline loops: CDR1 SGHRS, CDR2 YFSETQ. The CDR3 is 12 residues long. The DNA for the CDR3 is TGCGCCAGCAGCTCTGGCCAGGGTGGCTACACCTTC. Translating gives CASSSGQGGYTF. Drawing the rest from reference TRBV5-1 and TRBJ1-2, the complete variable domain is KAGVTQTPRYLIKTRGQQVTLSCSPISGHRSVSWYQQTPGQGLQFLFEYFSETQRNKGNFPGRFSGRQFSNSRSEMNVSTLELGDSALYLCASSSGQGGYTFGSGTRLTVV.

The rearrangement uses TRBV6-1 and TRBJ1-2, with 7 bases fitting TRBD1. The CDR3 is 14 residues long. J was trimmed by 3 bases and V by 3 bases; bases with no gene match: 4. CDR1 is MNHNS and CDR2 is SASEGT in the germline V gene. The CDR3: CASSDPGQYYGYTF. The CDR3 DNA reads TGTGCCAGCAGTGATCCGGGACAGTACTATGGCTACACCTTC.

The rearrangement uses TRBV7-6 and TRBJ2-5; 8 nucleotides align to TRBD1. The J segment lost 4 bases and the V segment lost 6 bases, leaving 7 bases of the junction unmatched. Germline CDR1 SGHVS, CDR2 FNYEAQ. CDR3 length: 14 amino acids. The CDR3 bases are TGTGCCAGCAGTTTCAGGGGGCGCGGAGAGACCCAGTACTTC. Translation gives CASSFRGRGETQYF.

V gene TRBV18 combines with J gene TRBJ2-7, with D maybe TRBD1 (5 bases). Germline V gives CDR1 KGHSH, CDR2 LQKENI. The length of the CDR3 is 13 residues. Between the trimmed V and J ends, which lost 3 bases and 7 bases, there was a span of 13 bases. CDR3 region: CASSPDTLGEQYF. In DNA form, the CDR3 reads TGTGCCAGCTCACCGGACACCCTGGGAGAGCAGTACTTC. The complete variable domain, with remaining parts taken from reference TRBV18 and TRBJ2-7, reads NAGVMQNPRHLVRRRGQEARLRCSPMKGHSHVYWYRQLPEEGLKFMVYLQKENIIDESGMPKERFSAEFPKEGPSILRIQQVVRGDSAAYFCASSPDTLGEQYFGPGTRLTVT.

The genes are TRBV6-6 and TRBJ2-3, with TRBD2 matching 7 bases. Germline CDR1 MNHNY, CDR2 SVGAGI (reference sequence). This CDR3 spans 16 amino acids. V lost 6 bases to trimming and J lost 0 bases; unmatched junction nucleotides: 9. The CDR3 protein is CASSPRGAGSTDTQYF. CDR3 DNA sequence: TGTGCCAGCAGCCCCCGAGGAGCGGGGAGCACAGATACGCAGTATTTT.

The chain uses TRBV27 and TRBJ2-5; a possible D gene is TRBD2 (5 bases). V was trimmed by 6 bases and J by 5 bases, leaving 13 bases between them. Per the germline V gene, CDR1 is MNHEY and CDR2 is SMNVEV (reference sequence). The CDR3 covers 13 residues. In DNA form, the CDR3 reads TGTGCCAGCAGCCCCGTAGCGCGGGAGACCCAGTACTTC. It encodes CASSPVARETQYF.

The table lists this clone with a few counts. The chain links TRBV28 to TRBJ2-7; 10 nucleotides align to TRBD2. CDR1 MDHEN and CDR2 SYDVKM come from the germline V gene. The CDR3 contains 15 residues. With 6 bases clipped from V and 2 bases from J, the junction kept 7 bases outside the gene matches. The CDR3 region is CASSYSGRIPYEQYF. In DNA form, the CDR3 reads TGTGCCAGCAGCTATAGCGGGAGGATTCCCTACGAGCAGTACTTC.

This clone was observed at least ten times. This chain joins TRBV5-4 and TRBJ2-7, with 11 bases aligning to TRBD1. CDR1 and CDR2 from the germline V gene are SGHNT and YYREEE (reference sequence). The CDR3 covers 17 residues. V gave up 0 bases and J gave up 3 bases; unmatched junction bases: 8. The CDR3 reads CASSLDPPGTGGYEQYF. The CDR3 bases are TGTGCCAGCAGCTTGGATCCTCCGGGGACAGGGGGCTACGAGCAGTACTTC.